This T cell receptor (beta chain) was sequenced for a study of T cells in Graves' hyperthyroidism and ophthalmopathy. Study results and limitations: Most clonotypes expanded in the thyroid (above 0.001) were also present in blood.

RNA transcripts were the template for amplifying TCR beta CDR3 regions. First-round RT-PCR targeting the TCR CDR3 was performed with the HTBI primer set. TCRdb redid the calling of the multiplex PCR reads with MiXCR, one entry per CDR3 protein. The data contain around 200,000 distinct CDR3 sequences, around 19% of them singletons. V was clipped by 1 base and J by 6 bases, with 11 bases between them. This CDR3 region has 14 residues. Germline CDR1 is SGHRS and CDR2 is YFSETQ. Graves' hyperthyroidism was deemed stable absent ophthalmopathy progression within 18 months. PBMCs were collected from an approximately 9 ml volume of fresh peripheral blood. Ten or more counts support this clonotype. Antigen specificity is unknown.

V is TRBV5-1 and J is TRBJ2-1, with a tentative D call TRBD1 (5 bases). The specimen was blood. The origin of this receptor is a man aged 35 to 55 with Graves' hyperthyroidism. In DNA form, the CDR3 reads TGCGCCAGCAGCTTGCAGGGCCCGGCCAATGAGCAGTTCTTC. Its protein is CASSLQGPANEQFF.